The T cell receptor (beta chain) described here comes from a study of technical replicates of blood from a handful of donors. CDR3 size: 15 residues. The ends lost 2 bases at V and 3 bases at J; junction bases unmatched: 3. Germline CDR1 MNHEY, CDR2 SVGAGI. The table came from immunoSEQ multiplex PCR; TCRdb's copy has only in-frame clones and leaves some out. Of roughly 79,000 clones listed, around 95% are singletons. V gene TRBV6-5 combines with J gene TRBJ2-7; 11 nucleotides match TRBD1. The source of this sequence is a human donor in good health. The sample consisted of T cells isolated from PBMCs. This chain's CDR3 is CASSYAGTGGYEQYF. The CDR3 DNA sequence: TGTGCCAGCAGTTACGCCGGGACAGGGGGCTACGAGCAGTACTTC.